Ten or more counts support the clone carrying this TCR beta chain. Its antigen remains unidentified. This CDR3 has 15 residues. V lost 5 bases, J lost 5 bases, and 10 bases stayed unmatched. Germline loops: CDR1 SEHNR, CDR2 FQNEAQ (reference sequence). After template switching added a universal primer site, the resulting cDNA carried unique molecular identifiers. TCRdb processed the 5' RACE reads anew with MiXCR; each CDR3 protein has one entry. The data hold a few hundred thousand distinct CDR3 sequences, with around 15% observed a single time. The data derive from a study of identical twins. Whole-study findings and limits: Models underpredicted monozygotic twin sharing of out-of-frame TCR alpha.

The data were also submitted as part of a second study, on yellow fever vaccine responses in identical twins.

The sequenced sample was CD4+ T cells sorted from blood. The TCR comes from a woman aged 18-29 years in good health. V gene TRBV7-9 combines with J gene TRBJ1-1; 8 positions agree with TRBD1. CDR3 protein: CASSQAQGAETEAFF. The CDR3 DNA is TGTGCCAGCAGCCAGGCTCAGGGGGCCGAAACTGAAGCTTTCTTT.